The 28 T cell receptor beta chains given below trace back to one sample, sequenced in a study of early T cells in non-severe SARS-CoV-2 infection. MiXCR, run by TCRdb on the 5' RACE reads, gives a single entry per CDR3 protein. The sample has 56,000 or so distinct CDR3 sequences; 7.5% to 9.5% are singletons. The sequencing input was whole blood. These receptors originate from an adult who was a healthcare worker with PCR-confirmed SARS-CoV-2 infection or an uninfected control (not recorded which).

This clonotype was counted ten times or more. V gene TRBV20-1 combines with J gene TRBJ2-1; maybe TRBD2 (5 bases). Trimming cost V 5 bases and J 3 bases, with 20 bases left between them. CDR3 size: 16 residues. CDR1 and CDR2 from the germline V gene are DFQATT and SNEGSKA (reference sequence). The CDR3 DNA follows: TGCAGTGCTCCGACTCCGGTGGGAGTGAGCTACAATGAGCAGTTCTTC. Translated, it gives CSAPTPVGVSYNEQFF.

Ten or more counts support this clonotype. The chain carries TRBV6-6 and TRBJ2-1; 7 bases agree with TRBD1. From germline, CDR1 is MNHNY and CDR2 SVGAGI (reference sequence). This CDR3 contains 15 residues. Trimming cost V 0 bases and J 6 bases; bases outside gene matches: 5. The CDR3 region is CASSYSPQGTNEQFF. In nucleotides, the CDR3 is TGTGCCAGCAGTTACTCTCCACAGGGGACCAATGAGCAGTTCTTC.

The CDR3 DNA reads as TGTGCCAGTGGACAGGGGATGCAGTATTTT. Its translation: CASGQGMQYF. The V and J genes are TRBV28 and TRBJ2-3; the match to TRBD1 covers 9 bases. The V segment lost 9 bases and the J segment 11 bases; nucleotides outside the gene matches: 3. This CDR3 region has 10 residues. Germline V gene sequence: CDR1 MDHEN, CDR2 SYDVKM.

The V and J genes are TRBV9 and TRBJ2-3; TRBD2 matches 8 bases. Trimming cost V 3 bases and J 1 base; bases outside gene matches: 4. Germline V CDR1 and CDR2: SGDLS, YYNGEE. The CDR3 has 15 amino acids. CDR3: CASSAGTSRTDTQYF. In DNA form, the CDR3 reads TGTGCCAGCAGCGCCGGGACTAGTCGCACAGATACGCAGTATTTT.

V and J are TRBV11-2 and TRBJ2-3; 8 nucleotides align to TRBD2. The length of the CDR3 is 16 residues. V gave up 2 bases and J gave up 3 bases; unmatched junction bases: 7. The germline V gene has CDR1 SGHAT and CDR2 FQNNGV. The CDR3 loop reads CASSLPPAGETDTQYF. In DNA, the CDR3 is TGTGCCAGCAGCTTACCCCCAGCGGGAGAGACAGATACGCAGTATTTT. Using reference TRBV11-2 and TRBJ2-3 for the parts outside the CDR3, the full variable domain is EAGVAQSPRYKIIEKRQSVAFWCNPISGHATLYWYQQILGQGPKLLIQFQNNGVVDDSQLPKDRFSAERLKGVDSTLKIQPAKLEDSAVYLCASSLPPAGETDTQYFGPGTRLTVL.

In nucleotides, the CDR3 is TGCGCCAGCAGTACCGGGACAGGGGCTCCGGTAGATACGCAGTATTTT. Protein sequence: CASSTGTGAPVDTQYF. The V gene is TRBV5-1, the J gene TRBJ2-3, with TRBD1 identical over 10 bases. CDR1 is SGHRS and CDR2 is YFSETQ in the germline V gene. This CDR3 spans 16 amino acids. With V trimmed by 5 bases and J by 5 bases, 11 bases remained unmatched.

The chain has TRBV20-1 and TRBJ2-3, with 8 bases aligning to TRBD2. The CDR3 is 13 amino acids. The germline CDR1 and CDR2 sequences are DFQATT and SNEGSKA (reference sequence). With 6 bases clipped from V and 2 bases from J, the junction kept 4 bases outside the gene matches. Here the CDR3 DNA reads TGCAGTGCACAGCGGGAGAACACAGATACGCAGTATTTT. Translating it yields CSAQRENTDTQYF.

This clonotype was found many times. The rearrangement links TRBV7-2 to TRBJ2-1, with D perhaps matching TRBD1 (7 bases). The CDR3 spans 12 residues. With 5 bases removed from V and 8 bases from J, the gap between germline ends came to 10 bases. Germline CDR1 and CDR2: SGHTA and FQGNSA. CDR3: CASSPGGYEQFF. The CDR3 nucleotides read TGTGCCAGCAGCCCAGGGGGGTATGAGCAGTTCTTC.

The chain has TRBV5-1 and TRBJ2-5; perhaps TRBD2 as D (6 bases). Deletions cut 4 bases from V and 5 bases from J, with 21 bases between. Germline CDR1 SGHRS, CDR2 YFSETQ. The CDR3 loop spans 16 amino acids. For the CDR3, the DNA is TGCGCCAGCAGCCCGCGGGGACCTCGGCTAGGGGAGACCCAGTACTTC. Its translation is CASSPRGPRLGETQYF.

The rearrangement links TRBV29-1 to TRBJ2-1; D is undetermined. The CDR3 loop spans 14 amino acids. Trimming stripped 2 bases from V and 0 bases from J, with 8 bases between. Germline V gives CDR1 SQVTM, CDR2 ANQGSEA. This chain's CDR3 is CSVETGSSYNEQFF. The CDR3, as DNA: TGCAGCGTTGAAACGGGTAGCTCCTACAATGAGCAGTTCTTC.

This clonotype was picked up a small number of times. The CDR3 region is CASRRNRGTEAFF. In DNA, the CDR3 is TGTGCCAGCAGACGAAACAGGGGAACTGAAGCTTTCTTT. The chain employs TRBV7-2 and TRBJ1-1, with 7 bases matching TRBD1. Germline V gene data show CDR1 as SGHTA and CDR2 as FQGNSA. The CDR3 is 13 residues long. The trim removed 6 bases at V and 5 bases at J, leaving 6 bases unmatched.

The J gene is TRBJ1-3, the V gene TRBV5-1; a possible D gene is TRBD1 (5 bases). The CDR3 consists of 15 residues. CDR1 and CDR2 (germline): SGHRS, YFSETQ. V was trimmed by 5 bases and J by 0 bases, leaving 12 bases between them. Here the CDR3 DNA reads TGCGCCAGCAGGGAGGGGACTCCCTCTGGAAACACCATATATTTT. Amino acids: CASREGTPSGNTIYF. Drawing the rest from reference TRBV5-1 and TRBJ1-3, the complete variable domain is KAGVTQTPRYLIKTRGQQVTLSCSPISGHRSVSWYQQTPGQGLQFLFEYFSETQRNKGNFPGRFSGRQFSNSRSEMNVSTLELGDSALYLCASREGTPSGNTIYFGEGSWLTVV.

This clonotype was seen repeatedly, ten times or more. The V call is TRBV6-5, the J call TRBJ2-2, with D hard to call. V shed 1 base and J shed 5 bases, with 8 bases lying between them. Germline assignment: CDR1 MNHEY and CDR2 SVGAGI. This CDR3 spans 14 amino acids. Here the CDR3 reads CASSYLRSTGELFF. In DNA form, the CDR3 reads TGTGCCAGCAGTTACTTAAGGTCTACCGGGGAGCTGTTTTTT.

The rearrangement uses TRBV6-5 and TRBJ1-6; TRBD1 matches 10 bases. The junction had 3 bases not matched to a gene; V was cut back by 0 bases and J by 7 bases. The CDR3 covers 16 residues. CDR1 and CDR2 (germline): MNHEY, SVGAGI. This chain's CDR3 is CASSYSGQGSNSPLHF. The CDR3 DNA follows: TGTGCCAGCAGTTACTCGGGACAGGGGTCGAATTCACCCCTCCACTTT.

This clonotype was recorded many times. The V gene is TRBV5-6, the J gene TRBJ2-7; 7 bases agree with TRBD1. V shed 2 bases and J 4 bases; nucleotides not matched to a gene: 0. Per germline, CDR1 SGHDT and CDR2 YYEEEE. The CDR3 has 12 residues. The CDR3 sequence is CASSLQGYEQYF. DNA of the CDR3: TGTGCCAGCAGCTTACAGGGGTACGAGCAGTACTTC.

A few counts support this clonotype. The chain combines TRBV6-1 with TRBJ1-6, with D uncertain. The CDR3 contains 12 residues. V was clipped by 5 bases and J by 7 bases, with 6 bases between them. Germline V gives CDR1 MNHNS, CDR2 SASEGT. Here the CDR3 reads CASSPRNSPLHF. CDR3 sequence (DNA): TGTGCCAGCAGTCCTAGGAATTCACCCCTCCACTTT.

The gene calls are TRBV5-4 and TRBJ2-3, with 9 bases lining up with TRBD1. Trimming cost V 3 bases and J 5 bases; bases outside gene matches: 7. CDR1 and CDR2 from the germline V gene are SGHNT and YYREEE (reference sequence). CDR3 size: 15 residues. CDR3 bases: TGTGCCAGCAGCTCCGGGACAGGGCGGCAAGATACGCAGTATTTT. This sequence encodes CASSSGTGRQDTQYF.

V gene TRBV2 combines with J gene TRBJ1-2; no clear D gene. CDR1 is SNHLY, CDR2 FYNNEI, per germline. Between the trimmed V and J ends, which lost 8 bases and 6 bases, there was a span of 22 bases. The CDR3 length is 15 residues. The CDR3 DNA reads TGTGCCAGCCTCGCCGCAACGTACTCTATTAATGGCTACACCTTC. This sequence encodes CASLAATYSINGYTF.

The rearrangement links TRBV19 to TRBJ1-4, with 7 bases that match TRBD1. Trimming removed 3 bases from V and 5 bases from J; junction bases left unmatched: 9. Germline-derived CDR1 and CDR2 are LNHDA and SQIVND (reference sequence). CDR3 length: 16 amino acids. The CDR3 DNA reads TGTGCCAGTAGTATCCGTCGGACAGGAGCCAATGAAAAACTGTTTTTT. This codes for CASSIRRTGANEKLFF.

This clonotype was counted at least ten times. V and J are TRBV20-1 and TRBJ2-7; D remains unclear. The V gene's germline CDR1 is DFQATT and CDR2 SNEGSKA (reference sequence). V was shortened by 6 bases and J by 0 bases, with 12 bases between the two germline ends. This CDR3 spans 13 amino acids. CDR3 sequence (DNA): TGCAGTGCAGTCCGGCCCGCCTCCTACGAGCAGTACTTC. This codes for CSAVRPASYEQYF.

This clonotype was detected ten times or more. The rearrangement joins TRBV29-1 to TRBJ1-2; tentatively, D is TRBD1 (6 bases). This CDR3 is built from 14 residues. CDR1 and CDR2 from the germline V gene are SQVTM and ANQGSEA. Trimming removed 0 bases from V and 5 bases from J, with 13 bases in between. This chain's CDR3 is CSVEDGRGHYGYTF. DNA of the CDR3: TGCAGCGTTGAAGATGGTCGGGGACATTATGGCTACACCTTC.

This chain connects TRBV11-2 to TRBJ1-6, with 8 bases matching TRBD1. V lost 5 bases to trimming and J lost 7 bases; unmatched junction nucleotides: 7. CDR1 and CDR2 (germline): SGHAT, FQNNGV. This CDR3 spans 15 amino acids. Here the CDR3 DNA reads TGTGCCAGCAGCAAAATGACAGGGGACAATTCACCCCTCCACTTT. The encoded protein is CASSKMTGDNSPLHF.

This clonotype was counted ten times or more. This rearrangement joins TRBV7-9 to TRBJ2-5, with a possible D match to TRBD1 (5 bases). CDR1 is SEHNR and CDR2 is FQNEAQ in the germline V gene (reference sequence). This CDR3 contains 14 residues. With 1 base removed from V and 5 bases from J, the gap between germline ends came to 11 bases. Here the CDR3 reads CASSLEVRAETQYF. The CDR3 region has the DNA TGTGCCAGCAGCTTAGAAGTCAGGGCGGAGACCCAGTACTTC.

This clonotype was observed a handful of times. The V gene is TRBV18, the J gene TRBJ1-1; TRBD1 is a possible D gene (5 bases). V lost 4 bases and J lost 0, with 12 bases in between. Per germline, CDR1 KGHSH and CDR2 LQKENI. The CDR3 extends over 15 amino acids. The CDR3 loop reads CASSQPGQLNTEAFF. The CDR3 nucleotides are TGTGCCAGCTCACAGCCGGGGCAGTTGAACACTGAAGCTTTCTTT.

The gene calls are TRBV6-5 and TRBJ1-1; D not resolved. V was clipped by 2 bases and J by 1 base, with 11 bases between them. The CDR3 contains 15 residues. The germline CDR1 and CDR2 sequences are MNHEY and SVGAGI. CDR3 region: CASSYQQLPNTEAFF. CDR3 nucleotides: TGTGCCAGCAGTTACCAACAACTCCCGAACACTGAAGCTTTCTTT.

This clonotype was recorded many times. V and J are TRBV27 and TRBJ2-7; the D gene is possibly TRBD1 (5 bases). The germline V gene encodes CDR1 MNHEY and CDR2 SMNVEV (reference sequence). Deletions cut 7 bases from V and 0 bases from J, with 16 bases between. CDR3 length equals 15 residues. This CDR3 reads CASKFGRQSSYEQYF. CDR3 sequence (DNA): TGTGCCAGCAAGTTTGGGCGACAGAGCTCCTACGAGCAGTACTTC.

The CDR3 sequence is CASSGTGRTQYF. The CDR3 DNA is TGTGCCAGCAGTGGGACAGGGAGGACGCAGTATTTT. The V call is TRBV12-3 or TRBV12-4, the J call TRBJ2-3; the match to TRBD1 covers 9 bases. This CDR3 region has 12 residues. Trimming at V came to 5 bases and at J to 9 bases, leaving 3 bases not matched to a gene.

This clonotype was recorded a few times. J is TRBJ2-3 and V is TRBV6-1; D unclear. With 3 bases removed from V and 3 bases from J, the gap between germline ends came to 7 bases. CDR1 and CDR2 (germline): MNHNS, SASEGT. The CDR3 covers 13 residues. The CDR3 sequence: CASSEDVTDTQYF. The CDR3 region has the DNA TGTGCCAGCAGTGAGGACGTTACAGATACGCAGTATTTT.